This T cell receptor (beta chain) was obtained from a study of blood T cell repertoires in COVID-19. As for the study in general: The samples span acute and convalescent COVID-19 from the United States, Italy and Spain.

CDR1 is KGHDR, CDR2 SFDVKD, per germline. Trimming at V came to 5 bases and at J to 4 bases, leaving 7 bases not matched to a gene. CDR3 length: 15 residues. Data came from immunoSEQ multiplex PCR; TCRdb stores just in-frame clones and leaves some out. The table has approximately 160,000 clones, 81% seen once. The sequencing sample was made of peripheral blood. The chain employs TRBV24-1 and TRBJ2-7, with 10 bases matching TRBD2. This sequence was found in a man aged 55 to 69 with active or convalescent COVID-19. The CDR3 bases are TGTGCCACCAGTGGCAGAGGGACTAGCGCGTACGAGCAGTACTTC. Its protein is CATSGRGTSAYEQYF.